This T cell receptor (beta chain) is from a study of cytomegalovirus exposure and HLA in healthy donors. On this clone: Antigen unknown.

Those who donated were healthy bone marrow donors. V was shortened by 1 base and J by 2 bases, with 12 bases between the two germline ends. Germline loops: CDR1 MGHRA, CDR2 YSYEKL. This CDR3 comprises 15 residues. The PCR employed 60 Vbeta primers together with 13 Jbeta primers. Libraries were prepared by immunoSEQ multiplex PCR; TCRdb keeps only in-frame clonotypes and omits some of them. The sample consists of over 150,000 clones, around four fifths of them appearing once. Study-wide results and limits: Sequences of the TCR beta chain were said to predict the HLA-A and HLA-B alleles of most subjects accurately. Clonal expansion was found to be greater in HLA-associated TCR beta chains than in equally common others in a later analysis. In a later analysis, TCR beta V- and J-gene trimming showed a link to a missense DCLRE1C variant.

Material: PBMCs. V is TRBV4-1 and J is TRBJ2-7, with D maybe TRBD1 (5 bases). The receptor was derived from a male donor in good health and CMV-seropositive. The CDR3 here is CASSQGSGKPYEQYF. The CDR3 DNA reads as TGCGCCAGCAGCCAAGGGTCAGGGAAGCCCTACGAGCAGTACTTC.